Shown below are 2 T cell receptor beta chains from a single sample sequenced in a study of response to subunit inactivated influenza vaccine. TCRdb recomputed calls from the RT-PCR reads with MiXCR, one row per CDR3 protein. The data show hundreds of thousands of distinct CDR3 sequences, less than 10% seen once. The specimen comprised PBMCs from blood, sampled 23 months after vaccination. The source of these receptors is a man aged 45 to 70 who received an inactivated influenza vaccine.

This clonotype was detected a few times. This sequence joins TRBV20-1 and TRBJ2-1, with 9 bases identical to TRBD1. Germline V lookup: CDR1 DFQATT, CDR2 SNEGSKA (reference sequence). The V and J ends lost 4 bases and 7 bases, in that order; junction bases with no gene match: 8. The CDR3 has 14 amino acids. This CDR3 reads CSAITRTGVNEQFF. The CDR3 coding sequence is TGCAGTGCTATAACAAGGACAGGGGTGAATGAGCAGTTCTTC.

This clonotype showed up just a few times. This rearrangement joins TRBV5-1 to TRBJ2-1; TRBD2 agrees at 9 bases. The CDR3 loop spans 15 amino acids. V lost 0 bases and J lost 7; bases outside the gene matches: 5. CDR1 is SGHRS, CDR2 YFSETQ, per germline. The CDR3 region is CASSLDPSGMNEQFF. The CDR3 region has the DNA TGCGCCAGCAGCTTGGATCCTAGCGGGATGAATGAGCAGTTCTTC.